These T cell receptor beta chains were read from a single sample in a study of T cells after yellow fever vaccination. TCRdb independently ran MiXCR on the 5' RACE reads; one entry per CDR3 protein. The sample consists of under 80,000 distinct CDR3 sequences, about 7% of them appearing once. The source material was CD8+ T cells sorted from PBMCs, sampled 15 days after the yellow fever booster vaccination. The receptors derive from a man aged 25 to 45 who received the YFV17D yellow fever vaccine. CDR3s include the opening cysteine and the closing phenylalanine or tryptophan.

TRBV7-9,CASSLVGYEQFF
TRBV7-6,CASSSLRDNEQYF
TRBV27,CASSPGSSYEQYF
TRBV20-1,CSAMAGQGSYEQYF
TRBV6-5,CASSYGGGNEQFF
TRBV5-6,CASSFGRGNIQYF
TRBV7-9,CASSEFFEDTQYF
TRBV29-1,CGVVQRSYNEQFF
TRBV10-2,CASSESGGRAYEQYF
TRBV19,CASSGTMNTEAFF
TRBV6-2/TRBV6-3,CASTEVGQAYNEQFF
TRBV6-5,CASPRARGAGELFF
TRBV4-1,CASSQDGDQSSYNEQFF
TRBV14,CASSITGDRVEQYF
TRBV14,CASSHLSKGNEQFF
TRBV7-9,CASSGVLTYGYTF
TRBV28,CAIGPGLLCPQHF
TRBV20-1,CCARDTVPPTDSGGAELFF
TRBV28,CASSHPQGAGGVRAFF
TRBV20-1,CSARSKGSGEKLFF
TRBV5-1,CASSIRDSSYEQYF
TRBV18,CASSPVFRADTEAFF
TRBV6-2/TRBV6-3,CASSYFGTLNNEQFF
TRBV6-5,CASSYSPPSYNSPLHF
TRBV5-6,CASSPTGNTGELFF
TRBV5-1,CASSPGLVIYNEQFF
TRBV29-1,CSVESGRGAYEQYF
TRBV5-4,CASSPDLAYNEQFF
TRBV7-6,CASSLAGRGGELFF
TRBV4-2,CASSPGSNEQFF
TRBV29-1,CSASGSTVTSNEQFF
TRBV12-3/TRBV12-4,CASLPGRENKYNEQFF
TRBV27,CASSPPGHPGLWGYTF
TRBV9,CASSPPGKALAGDEQFF
TRBV6-5,CASSYGLGPVKAEAFF